The rows below give T cell receptor beta chains drawn from one sample of a study of blood T cell repertoires in COVID-19. TCRdb's table, derived via immunoSEQ multiplex PCR, lists solely in-frame clones and lacks some. The table includes some 230,000 clones, around 85% detected once. Sequencing was performed on PBMCs or T cells enriched from blood (not recorded which). The source of these receptors is a woman between 35 and 50 years old with acute COVID-19. Both conserved end residues are part of each CDR3. The D gene is left open where the match is weak. Clone size is not always given. Where it is, it says once, few, many or a class for expanded clones.

D gene: .
clone size: once
V gene: TRBV5-8
J gene: TRBJ2-4
CDR3 protein: CASARGGNQNIQYF
CDR3 DNA: TGTGCCAGCGCAAGGGGGGGTAACCAAAACATTCAGTACTTC

D gene: .
clone size: .
V gene: TRBV5-1
J gene: TRBJ2-2
CDR3 protein: CASSASVGIGIAGELFF
CDR3 DNA: TGCGCCAGCAGCGCGAGTGTCGGGATAGGGATTGCCGGGGAGCTGTTTTTT

D gene: .
clone size: .
V gene: TRBV11-2
J gene: TRBJ1-5
CDR3 protein: CASSLGPQNSNQPQHF
CDR3 DNA: TGTGCCAGCAGCTTAGGTCCCCAGAATAGCAATCAGCCCCAGCATTTT

D gene: TRBD2
clone size: .
V gene: TRBV14
J gene: TRBJ2-2
CDR3 protein: CASSQGSGVYTGELFF
CDR3 DNA: TGTGCCAGCAGCCAGGGAAGCGGGGTTTACACCGGGGAGCTGTTTTTT

D gene: TRBD1
clone size: .
V gene: TRBV20-1
J gene: TRBJ2-1
CDR3 protein: CSAVTGFQFF
CDR3 DNA: TGCAGTGCTGTGACAGGGTTTCAATTCTTC

D gene: TRBD2
clone size: .
V gene: TRBV28
J gene: TRBJ2-5
CDR3 protein: CAAEGGEETQYF
CDR3 DNA: TGTGCCGCGGAGGGAGGGGAAGAGACCCAGTACTTC

D gene: .
clone size: .
V gene: TRBV20-1
J gene: TRBJ1-2
CDR3 protein: CRGLTRYGYTF
CDR3 DNA: TGCAGGGGACTGACTCGTTATGGCTACACCTTC

D gene: .
clone size: .
V gene: TRBV19
J gene: TRBJ2-1
CDR3 protein: CASSQQGAGYNEQFF
CDR3 DNA: TGTGCCAGTAGCCAACAAGGGGCCGGCTACAATGAGCAGTTCTTC

D gene: .
clone size: .
V gene: TRBV29-1
J gene: TRBJ1-3
CDR3 protein: CSVEVRGAGNTIYF
CDR3 DNA: TGCAGCGTTGAAGTTCGGGGGGCTGGAAACACCATATATTTT

D gene: .
clone size: .
V gene: TRBV29-1
J gene: TRBJ1-5
CDR3 protein: CSVAQGNQPQHF
CDR3 DNA: TGCAGCGTTGCCCAGGGCAATCAGCCCCAGCATTTT

D gene: .
clone size: .
V gene: TRBV19
J gene: TRBJ2-2
CDR3 protein: CASSDPFSGTTGELFF
CDR3 DNA: TGTGCCAGTAGTGACCCCTTTAGCGGAACAACCGGGGAGCTGTTTTTT

D gene: .
clone size: .
V gene: TRBV7-2
J gene: TRBJ2-5
CDR3 protein: CASSHTSFQETQYF
CDR3 DNA: TGTGCCAGCAGTCATACAAGTTTCCAAGAGACCCAGTACTTC

D gene: TRBD2
clone size: .
V gene: TRBV4-2
J gene: TRBJ2-5
CDR3 protein: CASSQGMASGKEGETQYF
CDR3 DNA: TGTGCCAGCAGCCAAGGGATGGCTAGCGGGAAAGAGGGAGAGACCCAGTACTTC

D gene: .
clone size: .
V gene: TRBV4-1
J gene: TRBJ1-5
CDR3 protein: CASSQVADQPQHF
CDR3 DNA: TGCGCCAGCAGCCAAGTTGCAGATCAGCCCCAGCATTTT

D gene: .
clone size: .
V gene: TRBV5-7
J gene: TRBJ1-4
CDR3 protein: CASSLEGKQGSREKLFF
CDR3 DNA: TGTGCCAGCAGCTTGGAAGGTAAACAGGGTAGTAGGGAAAAACTGTTTTTT

D gene: .
clone size: .
V gene: TRBV4-2
J gene: TRBJ2-1
CDR3 protein: CASSLTPLGGSYYNEQFF
CDR3 DNA: TGTGCCAGCAGCCTAACCCCTTTAGGCGGATCCTACTACAATGAGCAGTTCTTC

D gene: .
clone size: few
V gene: TRBV16
J gene: TRBJ1-1
CDR3 protein: CASSQLRGAEAFF
CDR3 DNA: TGTGCCAGCAGCCAATTGCGGGGAGCTGAAGCTTTCTTT

D gene: .
clone size: .
V gene: TRBV19
J gene: TRBJ1-2
CDR3 protein: CASRPPANYGYTF
CDR3 DNA: TGTGCCAGTAGACCCCCGGCTAACTATGGCTACACCTTC

D gene: .
clone size: .
V gene: TRBV5-1
J gene: TRBJ2-7
CDR3 protein: CASSGAGSSYEQYF
CDR3 DNA: TGCGCCAGCAGTGGGGCAGGGTCCTCCTACGAGCAGTACTTC

D gene: .
clone size: .
V gene: TRBV7-9
J gene: TRBJ2-4
CDR3 protein: CASSYATGWKNIQYF
CDR3 DNA: TGTGCCAGCAGCTACGCCACAGGGTGGAAAAACATTCAGTACTTC

D gene: .
clone size: .
V gene: TRBV7-9
J gene: TRBJ2-1
CDR3 protein: CASSKSELHNEQFF
CDR3 DNA: TGTGCCAGCAGCAAAAGTGAGCTACACAATGAGCAGTTCTTC

D gene: TRBD1
clone size: .
V gene: TRBV19
J gene: TRBJ2-7
CDR3 protein: CASRRQGDYEQYF
CDR3 DNA: TGTGCCAGTAGGAGACAGGGGGACTACGAGCAGTACTTC

D gene: .
clone size: .
V gene: TRBV11-1
J gene: TRBJ2-1
CDR3 protein: CASSLTLTYNEQFF
CDR3 DNA: TGTGCCAGCAGCCTTACATTGACCTACAATGAGCAGTTCTTC

D gene: .
clone size: .
V gene: TRBV29-1
J gene: TRBJ2-1
CDR3 protein: CSIYSYEQFF
CDR3 DNA: TGCAGCATCTATAGCTATGAGCAGTTCTTC

D gene: TRBD1
clone size: .
V gene: TRBV7-9
J gene: TRBJ1-2
CDR3 protein: CASSPLDRPYGYTF
CDR3 DNA: TGTGCCAGCAGCCCACTGGACAGGCCCTATGGCTACACCTTC

D gene: TRBD2
clone size: .
V gene: TRBV7-2
J gene: TRBJ2-3
CDR3 protein: CASSLALGRGADTQYF
CDR3 DNA: TGTGCCAGCAGCTTAGCGCTTGGGCGGGGGGCAGATACGCAGTATTTT

D gene: .
clone size: .
V gene: TRBV28
J gene: TRBJ2-7
CDR3 protein: CASSLREGAYEQYF
CDR3 DNA: TGTGCCAGCAGTTTAAGGGAAGGGGCGTACGAGCAGTACTTC

D gene: TRBD2
clone size: .
V gene: TRBV5-1
J gene: TRBJ2-2
CDR3 protein: CASTLAGLNTGELFF
CDR3 DNA: TGCGCCAGCACCCTAGCGGGGTTGAACACCGGGGAGCTGTTTTTT

D gene: TRBD1
clone size: .
V gene: TRBV5-8
J gene: TRBJ2-2
CDR3 protein: CARDDRVSNTGELFF
CDR3 DNA: TGTGCCAGGGACGACAGGGTCTCGAACACCGGGGAGCTGTTTTTT

D gene: .
clone size: .
V gene: TRBV28
J gene: TRBJ1-2
CDR3 protein: CASTGTFVGGYTF
CDR3 DNA: TGTGCCAGCACGGGGACATTTGTGGGAGGCTACACCTTC

D gene: .
clone size: .
V gene: TRBV18
J gene: TRBJ1-4
CDR3 protein: CASSLGLTNEKLFF
CDR3 DNA: TGTGCCAGCTCACTCGGACTCACTAATGAAAAACTGTTTTTT

D gene: TRBD1
clone size: .
V gene: TRBV15
J gene: TRBJ1-1
CDR3 protein: CATSRDYNWDRTEAFF
CDR3 DNA: TGTGCCACCAGCAGAGATTATAATTGGGACAGAACTGAAGCTTTCTTT

D gene: .
clone size: .
V gene: TRBV7-3
J gene: TRBJ1-1
CDR3 protein: CASSLTPGLTSFF
CDR3 DNA: TGTGCCAGCAGCTTAACGCCAGGGTTGACGTCTTTCTTT

D gene: .
clone size: .
V gene: TRBV5-1
J gene: TRBJ2-5
CDR3 protein: CASSLGLLRETQYF
CDR3 DNA: TGCGCCAGCAGCTTGGGACTGCTCCGTGAGACCCAGTACTTC

D gene: TRBD1
clone size: .
V gene: TRBV6-4
J gene: TRBJ1-6
CDR3 protein: CASSADPPTRTGYSPLHF
CDR3 DNA: TGTGCCAGCAGTGCAGACCCGCCGACGCGGACAGGTTATTCACCCCTCCACTTT

D gene: .
clone size: .
V gene: TRBV5-1
J gene: TRBJ2-5
CDR3 protein: CASSFLTGPETQYF
CDR3 DNA: TGCGCCAGCAGCTTTTTAACAGGGCCGGAGACCCAGTACTTC